These 20 T cell receptor beta chains were sequenced from one sample in a study of T cells in women clearing cervical HPV infection. Clones were sequenced by immunoSEQ multiplex PCR, and TCRdb holds only the in-frame ones, with some missing. In all, the sample yields roughly 30,000 clones. The source material was blood buffy coat. These receptors were collected from a woman aged 18 to 75 with a cervical HPV16 infection that either progressed to CIN3+ or cleared (not recorded which).

To note about this clone: Read sequence stops 3 residues before the CDR3 end, and the germline J gene provides the missing end. The chain carries TRBV23-1 and TRBJ1-5, with TRBD1 matching over 9 bases. TRBV23-1 is designated an ORF whose function remains uncertain. Trimming took 0 bases from V and 5 from J; bases not matched to a gene: 8. This CDR3 is built from 17 residues. CDR3 bases read: TGCGCCAGCAGTCAATCCCCGGTGACAGGGGGAGATCAGCCC. It codes for CASSQSPVTGGDQP. The entire CDR3 protein is CASSQSPVTGGDQPQHF.

About this clone: The read falls 3 residues short of the CDR3 end, and the missing part is taken from the germline J gene. This chain links TRBV19 with TRBJ2-2; D is unclear. Germline assignment: CDR1 LNHDA and CDR2 SQIVND (reference sequence). The CDR3 totals 14 residues. Incomplete CDR3 DNA: TGTGCCAGTAGTATTGGCCCTTCCAATGAAAAG. This translates into CASSIGPSNEK. The CDR3 reads in full as CASSIGPSNEKLFF.

On this clone: The CDR3 end falls 3 residues outside the read, so it is completed with the germline J gene. V is TRBV24-1 and J is TRBJ2-3; D perhaps matches TRBD2 (7 bases). The V end was cut by 2 bases, the J end by 0 bases, with 14 bases between. Germline values: CDR1 KGHDR, CDR2 SFDVKD. This CDR3 is built from 17 residues. CDR3: CATSDSGGGGSTDTQYF. Partial CDR3 DNA: TGTGCCACCAGTGATTCGGGGGGCGGAGGTAGCACAGATACG.

With respect to this clone: The read terminates 3 residues ahead of where the CDR3 ends, so the germline J gene completes it. V is TRBV18 and J is TRBJ1-2; 7 bases map to TRBD1. The CDR3 is made up of 15 amino acids. In germline, CDR1 is KGHSH, CDR2 LQKENI. Partial CDR3 DNA: TGTGCCAGCTCACCACCGAATCGGGACAGCTACGAC. It is translated as CASSPPNRDSYD. The CDR3, in full, reads CASSPPNRDSYDYTF.

A note on this clone: The sequenced fragment ends 3 residues before the CDR3 boundary, so the rest is inferred from the germline J gene. This chain connects TRBV18 to TRBJ1-4; 7 positions agree with TRBD1. The CDR3 has 15 residues. The V segment lost 4 bases and the J segment 6 bases; nucleotides outside the gene matches: 8. Germline lookup yields CDR1 KGHSH and CDR2 LQKENI. The CDR3 reads CASSLRQGGDEKLFF. The part of the CDR3 DNA that was read is TGTGCCAGCTCACTCCGACAGGGTGGGGATGAAAAA.

As to this clone: Sequencing ends 3 residues short of the CDR3 end; the germline J gene provides the rest. The chain uses TRBV7-2 and TRBJ2-7; D is undetermined. CDR1 and CDR2 (germline): SGHTA, FQGNSA. The germline V and J ends were trimmed by 7 bases and 5 bases, with 12 bases remaining between them. The CDR3 length is 12 residues. The sequenced CDR3 bases are TGTGCCAGCATCCAACAAGGCAACGAG. This translates into CASIQQGNE. The entire CDR3 is CASIQQGNEQYF.

On this clone itself: The read ends 3 residues early relative to the CDR3; the germline J gene fills the gap. The chain joins TRBV20-1 to TRBJ1-4; TRBD1 might be the D (5 bases). Trimming took 6 bases from V and 1 from J, leaving 12 bases between them. CDR1 is DFQATT, CDR2 SNEGSKA, per germline (reference sequence). This CDR3 is built from 14 residues. The DNA read from the CDR3 is TGCAGTGCCGACGGGGGGTTAACTAATGAAAAA. Its translation is CSADGGLTNEK. The complete CDR3 reads CSADGGLTNEKLFF.

About this clone itself: The read comes to an end 3 residues before the CDR3 does, leaving the germline J gene to fill in the end. This rearrangement joins TRBV23-1 to TRBJ2-4; maybe TRBD1 (5 bases). TRBV23-1 is assigned to the ORF class and has an uncertain function. The CDR3 covers 14 residues. Incomplete CDR3 DNA: TGCGCCAGCAGTCACAGGGTATCTAACTATGGT. As protein: CASSHRVSNYG. In full, the CDR3 is CASSHRVSNYGQYF.

Concerning this clone itself: The read ends 3 residues early relative to the CDR3; the germline J gene fills the gap. The rearrangement links TRBV20-1 to TRBJ2-1, with D perhaps matching TRBD2 (6 bases). The CDR3 is 16 residues long. Looked up from germline, CDR1 is DFQATT and CDR2 is SNEGSKA (reference sequence). The ends were cut back, 2 bases at V and 0 bases at J, with 14 bases in the middle. CDR3 DNA, as far as it was read: TGCAGTGCTAGACCCCTCGGGCGGGGCTCCTACAATGAG. Translated, it gives CSARPLGRGSYNE. The full CDR3 reads CSARPLGRGSYNEQFF.

For this clone: The CDR3 end is not reached by the read, which stops 3 residues before it; the germline J gene fills it in. This CDR3 is also generated by other DNA sequences in the sample. V and J are TRBV19 and TRBJ2-3, with TRBD2 matching over 14 bases. The CDR3 is 18 amino acids. The germline CDR1 and CDR2 sequences are LNHDA and SQIVND (reference sequence). The CDR3 protein is CASSYGFGTSGRQETQYF. The sequenced part of the CDR3 DNA is TGTGCCAGTAGTTATGGCTTTGGGACTAGCGGGAGACAAGAGACG. Looking up the rest from reference TRBV19 and TRBJ2-3 gives the full variable domain: DGGITQSPKYLFRKEGQNVTLSCEQNLNHDAMYWYRQDPGQGLRLIYYSQIVNDFQKGDIAEGYSVSREKKESFPLTVTSAQKNPTAFYLCASSYGFGTSGRQETQYFGPGTRLTVL.

A remark on this clone: The read finishes 3 residues shy of the CDR3 end, and the germline J gene is used to complete it. The gene calls are TRBV7-9 and TRBJ2-2; D is perhaps TRBD1 or TRBD2 (7 bases each). The CDR3 length is 14 residues. CDR1 is SEHNR, CDR2 FQNEAQ, per germline (reference sequence). The CDR3 bases that were read are TGTGCCAGCAGCTATCAACAGGGGAGGGAAAAG. This translates into CASSYQQGREK. The entire CDR3 sequence reads CASSYQQGREKLFF.

A remark on this clone: The read finishes 3 residues shy of the CDR3 end, and the germline J gene is used to complete it. This specimen includes other DNA sequences encoding the same CDR3. The chain joins TRBV18 to TRBJ1-3; the D gene is possibly TRBD1 (6 bases). The V gene lost 3 bases and the J gene lost 0 bases, with 9 bases spanning the gap. The germline V gene encodes CDR1 KGHSH and CDR2 LQKENI. The CDR3 spans 15 residues. The CDR3 DNA, read in part, is TGTGCCAGCTCACCTACAGGGAGCTCTGGAAACACC. This codes for CASSPTGSSGNT. The whole CDR3 sequence is CASSPTGSSGNTIYF.

A word on this clone: The CDR3 is cut off 3 residues early in the read; its end comes from the germline J gene. The rearrangement joins TRBV4-2 to TRBJ2-2, with D possibly being TRBD2 (5 bases). Between the trimmed V and J ends, which lost 4 bases and 2 bases, there was a span of 17 bases. CDR3 length: 17 amino acids. Looked up from germline, CDR1 is LGHNA and CDR2 is YNFKEQ. Partial CDR3 DNA: TGTGCCAGCAGCCCCCAGCTAGCTGGAGGTAACACCGGGGAG. Residues: CASSPQLAGGNTGE. The complete CDR3 reads CASSPQLAGGNTGELFF.

CDR3 region: CASSPQGSPSYEQYF. The covered CDR3 bases are TGTGCCAGCTCACCACAGGGTTCCCCTTCCTACGAG. The chain uses TRBV18 and TRBJ2-7; D remains ambiguous. Read sequence stops 3 residues before the CDR3 end, and the germline J gene provides the missing end. The CDR3 sequence is 15 residues long. Trimming took 1 base from V and 1 from J, leaving 11 bases between them. CDR1 is KGHSH and CDR2 is LQKENI in the germline V gene.

A note on this clone: The read stops 3 residues short of the end of the CDR3; the missing end is completed from the germline J gene. This chain joins TRBV5-1 and TRBJ1-1, with D unclear. V lost 0 bases and J lost 7, with 7 bases in between. CDR1 SGHRS and CDR2 YFSETQ come from the germline V gene. The CDR3 has 12 amino acids. CDR3 amino acids: CASSLDRDEAFF. Incomplete CDR3 DNA: TGCGCCAGCAGCTTGGACAGAGATGAA.

Regarding this clone: The read terminates 3 residues ahead of where the CDR3 ends, so the germline J gene completes it. The sample carries other DNA sequences with the same CDR3. The chain joins TRBV20-1 to TRBJ1-3; D not resolved. This CDR3 spans 11 amino acids. CDR1 and CDR2 (germline): DFQATT, SNEGSKA (reference sequence). V was shortened by 1 base and J by 8 bases, with 6 bases between the two germline ends. CDR3 bases read: TGCAGTGCTAGAGTGCTAGACACC. Translation gives CSARVLDT. The CDR3, in full, reads CSARVLDTIYF.

Worth noting for this clone: The read ends 3 residues early relative to the CDR3; the germline J gene fills the gap. This chain joins TRBV2 and TRBJ1-2, with a weak D call TRBD1 (6 bases). The CDR3 runs 11 residues. From germline, CDR1 is SNHLY and CDR2 FYNNEI. V was trimmed by 9 bases and J by 7 bases, leaving 12 bases between them. CDR3 bases read: TGTGCCAGGACTACACAGGGTGGC. Protein product: CARTTQGG. The CDR3 in full is CARTTQGGYTF. Supplemented by reference TRBV2 and TRBJ1-2, the full variable domain reads EPEVTQTPSHQVTQMGQEVILRCVPISNHLYFYWYRQILGQKVEFLVSFYNNEISEKSEIFDDQFSVERPDGSNFTLKIRSTKLEDSAMYFCARTTQGGYTFGSGTRLTVV.

The covered CDR3 bases are TGTGCCAGCAGCTTATTAGAAAGCGGGGAG. It specifies CASSLLESGE. Given in full, the CDR3 is CASSLLESGELFF. The J gene is TRBJ2-2, the V gene TRBV7-3, with unresolved D. The read falls 3 residues short of the CDR3 end, and the missing part is taken from the germline J gene. V was pared by 2 bases and J by 7 bases, with 8 bases between. This CDR3 has 13 residues. Germline V gene data show CDR1 as SGHTA and CDR2 as FQGTGA.

Of note for this clone: The read ends 3 residues shy of where the CDR3 ends; the end is completed using the germline J gene. The rearrangement links TRBV6-2 or TRBV6-3 to TRBJ1-5; 10 bases fit TRBD1. Germline V lookup: CDR1 MNHEY, CDR2 SVGEGT. The CDR3 covers 14 residues. V was clipped by 6 bases and J by 5 bases; unmatched bases: 4. Incomplete CDR3 DNA: TGTGCCAGCAGCCGGGGACAGGGGTATCAGCCC. Protein product: CASSRGQGYQP. The full CDR3 protein is CASSRGQGYQPQHF.

In regard to this clone: The read stops 3 residues short of the end of the CDR3; the missing end is completed from the germline J gene. The chain employs TRBV24-1 and TRBJ2-7; TRBD1 matches 9 bases. The CDR3 contains 17 residues. The germline V gene has CDR1 KGHDR and CDR2 SFDVKD. Trimming at V came to 6 bases and at J to 2 bases, leaving 13 bases not matched to a gene. Partial CDR3 DNA: TGTGCCACCAGTCCACGGGCGGGGACAGGGAGTACCTACGAG. It yields the protein CATSPRAGTGSTYE. The full-length CDR3 reads as CATSPRAGTGSTYEQYF.